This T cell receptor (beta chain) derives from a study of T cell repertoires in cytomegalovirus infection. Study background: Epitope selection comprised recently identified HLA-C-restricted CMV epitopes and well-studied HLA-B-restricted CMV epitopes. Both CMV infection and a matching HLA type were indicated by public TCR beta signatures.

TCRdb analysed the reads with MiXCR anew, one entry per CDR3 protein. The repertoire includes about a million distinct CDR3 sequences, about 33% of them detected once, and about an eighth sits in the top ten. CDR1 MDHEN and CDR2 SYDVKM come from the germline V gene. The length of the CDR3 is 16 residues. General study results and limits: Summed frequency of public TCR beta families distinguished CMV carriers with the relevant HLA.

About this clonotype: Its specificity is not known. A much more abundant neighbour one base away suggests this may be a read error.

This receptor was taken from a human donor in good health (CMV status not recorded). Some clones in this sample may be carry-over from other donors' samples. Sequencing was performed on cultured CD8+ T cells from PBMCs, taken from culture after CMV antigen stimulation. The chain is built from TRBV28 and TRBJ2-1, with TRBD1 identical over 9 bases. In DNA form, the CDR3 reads TGTGCCAGCAGTTCACCCCGGACAGGGGACAACAATGTGCAGTTCTTC. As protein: CASSSPRTGDNNVQFF. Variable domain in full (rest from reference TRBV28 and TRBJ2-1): DVKVTQSSRYLVKRTGEKVFLECVQDMDHENMFWYRQDPGLGLRLIYFSYDVKMKEKGDIPEGYSVSREKKERFSLILESASTNQTSMYLCASSSPRTGDNNVQFFGPGTRLTVL.